This paragraph covers one T cell receptor (beta chain) sequence. The source of the sample is a study of blood T cell repertoires in COVID-19. Study context: Both acute and convalescent COVID-19 samples were obtained from the United States, Italy and Spain. T cells, B-cell-depleted T cells, or PBMCs provided the cDNA or gDNA that served as material.

Method: immunoSEQ multiplex PCR; TCRdb's copy keeps in-frame clones and lacks some. The table shows about 260,000 clones, with approximately 88% occurring only once. Patients of the Seattle cohort, enrolled during active infection, were followed longitudinally. The TCR sequence derives from a woman in her 70s with COVID-19, enrolled during active disease. Sample: peripheral blood.

CDR3 region: CASSLQGNYEQYF. The CDR3 DNA follows: TGCGCCAGCAGCCTACAGGGGAACTACGAGCAGTACTTC. The chain carries TRBV5-1 and TRBJ2-7; 7 positions match TRBD1. The V gene's germline CDR1 is SGHRS and CDR2 YFSETQ. Trimming at V came to 4 bases and at J to 3 bases, leaving 4 bases not matched to a gene. This CDR3 contains 13 residues.